This TCR beta chain was sequenced for a study of blood T cell repertoires in COVID-19. CDR3 length: 13 residues. V shed 3 bases and J 11 bases; nucleotides not matched to a gene: 8. Here immunoSEQ multiplex PCR was the method, and the copy in TCRdb shows in-frame clones only, minus some. The data hold roughly 150,000 clones, with around four fifths observed a single time. Seattle participants joined during active infection and were tracked over time. V gene TRBV12-3 or TRBV12-4 combines with J gene TRBJ2-7, with TRBD1 matching over 9 bases. The TCR originated in a woman of 80 years or more with COVID-19, enrolled during active disease. Sequencing input: peripheral blood. This CDR3 reads CASSLLGQGEKYF. In DNA form, the CDR3 reads TGTGCCAGCAGTTTGTTGGGACAGGGTGAGAAGTACTTC.